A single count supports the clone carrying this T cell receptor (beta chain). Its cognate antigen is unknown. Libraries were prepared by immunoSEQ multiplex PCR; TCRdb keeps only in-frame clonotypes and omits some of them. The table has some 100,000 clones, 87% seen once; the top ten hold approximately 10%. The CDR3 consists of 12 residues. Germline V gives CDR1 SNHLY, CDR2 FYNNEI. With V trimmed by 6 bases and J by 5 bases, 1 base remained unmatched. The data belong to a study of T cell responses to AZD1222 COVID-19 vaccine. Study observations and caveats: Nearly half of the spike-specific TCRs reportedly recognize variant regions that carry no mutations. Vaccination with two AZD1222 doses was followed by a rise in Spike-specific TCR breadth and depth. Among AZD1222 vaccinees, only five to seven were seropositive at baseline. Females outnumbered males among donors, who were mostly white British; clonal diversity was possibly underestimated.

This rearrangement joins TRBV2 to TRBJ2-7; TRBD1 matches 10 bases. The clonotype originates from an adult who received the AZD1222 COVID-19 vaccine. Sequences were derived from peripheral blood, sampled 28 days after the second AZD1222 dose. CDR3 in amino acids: CASRGQGNEQYF. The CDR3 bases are TGTGCCAGCAGGGGACAGGGGAACGAGCAGTACTTC.